A selection of T cell receptor beta chains follows, all from one sample in a study of blood T cells in healthy people across ages. A single record per CDR3 protein comes from TCRdb applying MiXCR to the 5' RACE reads. The table records over a million distinct CDR3 sequences, more than 40% of them present only once. The sequenced sample was blood. The source is a woman aged 55-69 years in good health. Each CDR3 is given with its conserved first and last residue. D genes are given only for firm matches. Some rows mark clone size as missing; the rest say once, few, many or name a class of expanded clone.

>-|TRBV29-1|-|TRBJ1-2
TGCAGCGGCCTTCAGGGGTACGCAGGCTACACCTTC
CSGLQGYAGYTF
>-|TRBV29-1|-|TRBJ2-1
TGCAGCGTTGAACTGGGGGGAGGCAGGCAGTTCTTC
CSVELGGGRQFF
>few|TRBV27|TRBD2|TRBJ2-7
TGTGCCAGCAGTTTAGTTAGCGGGGACTCCTACGAGCAGTACTTC
CASSLVSGDSYEQYF
>-|TRBV29-1|TRBD1|TRBJ2-1
TGCAGCGTTGAGACAGGGCAGAATGAGCAGTTCTTC
CSVETGQNEQFF
>-|TRBV4-2|-|TRBJ2-1
TGTGCCAGCAGTGGGAACGGGGGTCTGAGGGATGAGCAGTTCTTC
CASSGNGGLRDEQFF
>many|TRBV5-1|TRBD1|TRBJ2-1
TGCGCCAGCAGCCAGGACAGGGTACGTGCGAGCTCCTACAATGAGCAGTTCTTC
CASSQDRVRASSYNEQFF
>-|TRBV4-2|TRBD1|TRBJ2-7
TGTGCCAGCAGCCAAGGACAGGGTCCGGACGAAAACGAGCAGTACTTC
CASSQGQGPDENEQYF
>once|TRBV9|-|TRBJ1-2
TGTGCCAGCAGCGTAGCGCCGGGCGCGCTAGATGGCTACACCTTC
CASSVAPGALDGYTF
>many|TRBV29-1|-|TRBJ2-7
TGCAGCGTTGGGTGGGGGCGCACCTACGAGCAGTACTTC
CSVGWGRTYEQYF
>-|TRBV29-1|-|TRBJ1-2
TGCAGCGTTGAGATCGGATCCCCTAACTATGGCTACACCTTC
CSVEIGSPNYGYTF
>-|TRBV7-9|TRBD2|TRBJ2-3
TGTGCCAGCAGCTTATTTGCGGGAGTTGAACCAGATACGCAGTATTTT
CASSLFAGVEPDTQYF
>few|TRBV29-1|-|TRBJ1-2
TGCAGCGTCCCACTACAATCGGGGGGTGGCTACACCTTC
CSVPLQSGGGYTF
>-|TRBV20-1|-|TRBJ2-3
TGCAGTGCTAGAGATTGGAGGCTAGCCGGGGGCCCAGATACGCAGTATTTT
CSARDWRLAGGPDTQYF
>-|TRBV2|-|TRBJ1-1
TGTGCCAGCAGTGACGCACAGCACATGAACACTGAAGCTTTCTTT
CASSDAQHMNTEAFF
>-|TRBV6-5|-|TRBJ2-4
TGTGCCAGCAGTTACCATTCTGATCGGGGGGCCAAAAACATTCAGTACTTC
CASSYHSDRGAKNIQYF
>few|TRBV20-1|-|TRBJ2-3
TGCAGTCCGGGCCCTCGAACTCCCGAAGCAGATACGCAGTATTTT
CSPGPRTPEADTQYF
>many|TRBV29-1|-|TRBJ2-5
TGCAGCGTTCGGTGGGGGGAGACCCAGTACTTC
CSVRWGETQYF
>-|TRBV27|TRBD1|TRBJ2-7
TGTGCCAGCAGTAGTACAGGGGAGACTTATACCGAACAGTACTTC
CASSSTGETYTEQYF
>-|TRBV28|-|TRBJ2-5
TGTGCCAGCAGTGTGCCAGTTGTAGAGACCCAGTACTTC
CASSVPVVETQYF
>-|TRBV20-1|-|TRBJ1-1
TGCAGGGCGACGGGACTGAACACTGAAGCTTTCTTT
CRATGLNTEAFF
>-|TRBV7-9|-|TRBJ2-1
TGTGCCAGCAGCTTCGGCAGGGTGAGTAAGGATGAGCAGTTCTTC
CASSFGRVSKDEQFF
>-|TRBV24-1|-|TRBJ2-1
TGTGCCACCAGTGATCCCACCTACCAATACAATGAGCAGTTCTTC
CATSDPTYQYNEQFF
>-|TRBV9|-|TRBJ2-5
TGTGCCAGCAGCGTAGCCCCCGGGATTCAAGAGACCCAGTACTTC
CASSVAPGIQETQYF
>-|TRBV11-2|-|TRBJ2-7
TGTGCCAGCAGCCCCCCAGTGGGGTGGGTAAGCTACGAGCAGTACTTC
CASSPPVGWVSYEQYF
>-|TRBV10-3|-|TRBJ1-1
TGTGCCACCAGGGGACGGACCATGAACACTGAAGCTTTCTTT
CATRGRTMNTEAFF
>-|TRBV7-6|-|TRBJ2-6
TGTGCCAGCAGCTTAGAGTTAGGTATATCTGGGGCCAACGTCCTGACTTTC
CASSLELGISGANVLTF
>-|TRBV29-1|-|TRBJ1-1
TGCAGCGTCTCGGGGTCTATGAACACTGAAGCTTTCTTT
CSVSGSMNTEAFF
>few|TRBV28|-|TRBJ2-5
TGTGCCAGCAGTTTGTCGATACCCCCAGAGCAGTACTTC
CASSLSIPPEQYF
>few|TRBV4-1|-|TRBJ2-7
TGCGCCAGCAGCCAAGTATCGGGCCAGGACGAGCAGTACTTC
CASSQVSGQDEQYF
>-|TRBV4-1|-|TRBJ1-4
TGCGCCAGCACACTACGGCTCAGCGGTCGGGAAAAACTGTTTTTT
CASTLRLSGREKLFF
>-|TRBV18|TRBD2|TRBJ2-3
TGTGCCAGCTCAGCCCCGGGACTAGCGGGAGTTGATACGCAGTATTTT
CASSAPGLAGVDTQYF
>-|TRBV11-1|-|TRBJ2-6
TGTGCCAGCAGCTTAGAGGCGACGCCAACTGGGGCCAACGTCCTGACTTTC
CASSLEATPTGANVLTF
>few|TRBV5-1|-|TRBJ2-3
TGCGCCAGCAGCTTGGGCAGGGGGGGCACAGATACGCAGTATTTT
CASSLGRGGTDTQYF
>-|TRBV7-2|TRBD2|TRBJ2-7
TGTGCCAGCAGCTCCGGACTAGCGGGAGGGACCTACGAGCAGTACTTC
CASSSGLAGGTYEQYF
>few|TRBV28|-|TRBJ2-7
TGTGCCAGCAGTTTACGGGAGCGATTCAGTGAGCAGTACTTC
CASSLRERFSEQYF
>-|TRBV6-5|-|TRBJ2-5
TGTGCCAGCAGCGAGACGGGGCGCGGGGAGACCCAGTACTTC
CASSETGRGETQYF
>few|TRBV11-2|TRBD2|TRBJ2-5
TGTGCCAGCAGCTTAGATAGCGGGGCAGGAAAAGAGACCCAGTACTTC
CASSLDSGAGKETQYF
>-|TRBV27|-|TRBJ2-1
TGTGCCAGCAGTGCCGACCCACCGACGGGGGTGGGTGACAATGAGCAGTTCTTC
CASSADPPTGVGDNEQFF
>-|TRBV6-6|TRBD1|TRBJ1-1
TGTGCCAGCAGGCGGGACAGGGGTAACACTGAAGCTTTCTTT
CASRRDRGNTEAFF
>-|TRBV5-1|TRBD2|TRBJ2-1
TGCGCCAGCAGCCCGGAGGCTAGCGGGAGGGGTGAGCAGTTCTTC
CASSPEASGRGEQFF
>-|TRBV2|TRBD2|TRBJ2-7
TGTGCCAGCAGGACTAGCGGGAGGACCCACGAGCAGTACTTC
CASRTSGRTHEQYF
>-|TRBV7-2|-|TRBJ2-3
TGTGCCAGCAGCGTAGGAAATTCTGATACGCAGTATTTT
CASSVGNSDTQYF
>-|TRBV9|-|TRBJ2-7
TGTGCCAGCAGCGTAGGTTATAGCGGAGATTTCTCCTACGAGCAGTACTTC
CASSVGYSGDFSYEQYF
>-|TRBV9|-|TRBJ2-1
TGTGCCAGCAGCGTAGCTCAGGGGCCCTACAATGAGCAGTTCTTC
CASSVAQGPYNEQFF
>-|TRBV12-3/TRBV12-4|-|TRBJ2-3
TGTGTCAGCAGTCCTCGGAATACGCAGTATTTT
CVSSPRNTQYF
>-|TRBV7-9|-|TRBJ1-4
TGTGCCACCCTGGACAGCTTGAATGAAAAACTGTTTTTT
CATLDSLNEKLFF
>-|TRBV20-1|TRBD2|TRBJ2-3
TGCAGTGCTACAGACGCAAGCGGGAGGCGCACAGATACGCAGTATTTT
CSATDASGRRTDTQYF
>few|TRBV6-6|TRBD2|TRBJ2-7
TGTGCCGTTAGCGGGAGGGCCGTGGGATCCTACGAGCAGTACTTC
CAVSGRAVGSYEQYF
>-|TRBV7-9|TRBD2|TRBJ2-7
TGTGCCAGCAGCCCATGGGGCGGGAGTAACGAGCAGTACTTC
CASSPWGGSNEQYF
>-|TRBV10-3|-|TRBJ2-7
TGTGCCATCAGTGAGTCGGGCCTTACCTACGAGCAGTACTTC
CAISESGLTYEQYF